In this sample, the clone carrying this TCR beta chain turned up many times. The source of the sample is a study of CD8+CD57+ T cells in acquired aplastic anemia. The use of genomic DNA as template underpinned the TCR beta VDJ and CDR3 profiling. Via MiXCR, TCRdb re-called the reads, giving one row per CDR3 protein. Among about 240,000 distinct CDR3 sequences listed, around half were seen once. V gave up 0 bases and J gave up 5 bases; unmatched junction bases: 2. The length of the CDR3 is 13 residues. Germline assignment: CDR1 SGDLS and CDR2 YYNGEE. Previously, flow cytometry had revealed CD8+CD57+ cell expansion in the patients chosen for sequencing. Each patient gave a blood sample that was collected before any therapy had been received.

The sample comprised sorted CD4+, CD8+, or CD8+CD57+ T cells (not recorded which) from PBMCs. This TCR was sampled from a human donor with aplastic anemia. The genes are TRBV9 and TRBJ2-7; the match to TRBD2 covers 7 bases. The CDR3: CASSVETSHEQYF. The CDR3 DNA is TGTGCCAGCAGCGTAGAGACTAGCCACGAGCAGTACTTC.